These T cell receptor beta chains were read from a single sample in a study of T-cell reconstitution after alpha-beta-depleted transplantation in children. MiXCR was run by TCRdb on the PCR reads, yielding one entry per CDR3 protein. The sample consists of about 610,000 distinct CDR3 sequences, about 10% of them appearing once. Sequenced here: PBMCs from the stem cell graft donor, sampled from the stem cell graft. The receptors come from a human donor who donated a stem cell graft to a child with acute myeloid leukemia. CDR3s include the opening cysteine and the closing phenylalanine or tryptophan. A D gene is named only where the DNA matches it firmly. Only some rows state a clone size, as once, few, many or a class for expanded clones.

D: .
size: few
J: TRBJ1-1
V: TRBV28
DNA: TGTGCCAGCAGTGAACAGCGAGGGGTAAACACTGAAGCTTTCTTT
CDR3: CASSEQRGVNTEAFF

D: .
size: .
J: TRBJ2-7
V: TRBV20-1
DNA: TGCAGTGCTAGAATACAGCTCTACGAGCAGTACTTC
CDR3: CSARIQLYEQYF

D: TRBD2
size: .
J: TRBJ2-7
V: TRBV2
DNA: TGTGCCAGCAGTGAAGACGGCGGGAGGTCCTACGAGCAGTACTTC
CDR3: CASSEDGGRSYEQYF

D: .
size: few
J: TRBJ1-6
V: TRBV14
DNA: TGTGCCAGCAGCCAAGATCAAAACAGTTATAATTCACCCCTCCACTTT
CDR3: CASSQDQNSYNSPLHF

D: TRBD2
size: .
J: TRBJ2-3
V: TRBV5-1
DNA: TGCGCCAGCAGCCCACCCGGGACTAGCGGAACTAGCACAGATACGCAGTATTTT
CDR3: CASSPPGTSGTSTDTQYF

D: TRBD2
size: many
J: TRBJ2-3
V: TRBV11-2
DNA: TGTGCCAGCAGCGCTTCTAGCGGATTCACAGATACGCAGTATTTT
CDR3: CASSASSGFTDTQYF

D: .
size: few
J: TRBJ2-7
V: TRBV3-1
DNA: TGTGCCAGCAGCCAAGGGGTTAGCGGAAGCTCCTACGAGCAGTACTTC
CDR3: CASSQGVSGSSYEQYF

D: TRBD2
size: many
J: TRBJ2-1
V: TRBV20-1
DNA: TGCAGTGCTCTCAGGAGCGGGAGTGGCAATGAGCAGTTCTTC
CDR3: CSALRSGSGNEQFF

D: TRBD2
size: few
J: TRBJ2-2
V: TRBV6-2/TRBV6-3
DNA: TGTGCCAGCAGTTACCAGCGGACCAGCGGGGCGCGAGCGAACACCGGGGAGCTGTTTTTT
CDR3: CASSYQRTSGARANTGELFF

D: TRBD2
size: .
J: TRBJ2-7
V: TRBV7-8
DNA: TGTGCCAGCAGCTTACCCCGTCTTCCTAGCGGGGGACTTTACGAGCAGTACTTC
CDR3: CASSLPRLPSGGLYEQYF

D: TRBD1
size: many
J: TRBJ1-2
V: TRBV9
DNA: TGTGCCAGCAGCTCCGTGGACAGGGGAGGTGGCTACACCTTC
CDR3: CASSSVDRGGGYTF

D: TRBD2
size: .
J: TRBJ2-3
V: TRBV4-2
DNA: TGTGCCAGCAGCCAACCTAGCGGGAGTGGGACAGATACGCAGTATTTT
CDR3: CASSQPSGSGTDTQYF

D: TRBD1
size: few
J: TRBJ1-4
V: TRBV4-2
DNA: TGTGCCAGCAGCCCGGACAGGTTTAATGAAAAACTGTTTTTT
CDR3: CASSPDRFNEKLFF

D: .
size: .
J: TRBJ2-7
V: TRBV30
DNA: TGTGCCTGGACAGGGTTCGACGAGCAGTACTTC
CDR3: CAWTGFDEQYF

D: .
size: many
J: TRBJ2-1
V: TRBV4-2
DNA: TGTGCCAGCAGCCCAACGGCAAATGAGCAGTTCTTC
CDR3: CASSPTANEQFF

D: TRBD2
size: .
J: TRBJ2-5
V: TRBV6-1
DNA: TGTGCCACCAAGACTAGCGGGACCATCGGAGAGACCCAGTACTTC
CDR3: CATKTSGTIGETQYF

D: TRBD1
size: many
J: TRBJ1-4
V: TRBV24-1
DNA: TGTGCCACCAGTGATTCGGACAGGGTTAATGAAAAACTGTTTTTT
CDR3: CATSDSDRVNEKLFF

D: .
size: .
J: TRBJ2-7
V: TRBV7-2
DNA: TGTGCCAGCAGCTTTTTGGGAAACGGGCCCTACTTC
CDR3: CASSFLGNGPYF

D: .
size: many
J: TRBJ2-7
V: TRBV6-5
DNA: TGTGCCACCCAGGGTTCGGGCTACGAGCAGTACTTC
CDR3: CATQGSGYEQYF

D: .
size: few
J: TRBJ2-7
V: TRBV20-1
DNA: TGCAGTGCTAGCACTCTGTGGGAGCAGTACTTC
CDR3: CSASTLWEQYF

D: .
size: many
J: TRBJ2-3
V: TRBV20-1
DNA: TGCAGTGCTAGATCTCCGGGAGCGACGGATACGCAGTATTTT
CDR3: CSARSPGATDTQYF

D: .
size: many
J: TRBJ1-2
V: TRBV7-2
DNA: TGTGCCAGCAGCTTAGCCGGGGACGGCTCCAACTATGGCTACACCTTC
CDR3: CASSLAGDGSNYGYTF

D: TRBD2
size: .
J: TRBJ2-5
V: TRBV7-9
DNA: TGTGCCAGCAGCTTAGTAGCGGGATCGGCCCGTGAGGAGACCCAGTACTTC
CDR3: CASSLVAGSAREETQYF

D: TRBD1
size: .
J: TRBJ2-7
V: TRBV30
DNA: TGTGCCTGGAGTCCCGGGACAGCTCCCAAGCAGTACTTC
CDR3: CAWSPGTAPKQYF

D: .
size: many
J: TRBJ2-5
V: TRBV15
DNA: TGTGCCACCAGCAGAGGGGGTCTCCAAGAGACCCAGTACTTC
CDR3: CATSRGGLQETQYF

D: .
size: many
J: TRBJ2-7
V: TRBV27
DNA: TGTGCCAGCAGCCCATTACAGGGTTTGGGTAGGCAGTACTTC
CDR3: CASSPLQGLGRQYF

D: .
size: few
J: TRBJ1-1
V: TRBV29-1
DNA: TGCAGCGTTGGGAAGGGGAACACTGAAGCTTTCTTT
CDR3: CSVGKGNTEAFF

D: .
size: .
J: TRBJ1-2
V: TRBV7-3
DNA: TGTGCCAGCAGCGAGAACAGGGAGCACTCTGGCTACACCTTC
CDR3: CASSENREHSGYTF

D: .
size: few
J: TRBJ1-6
V: TRBV15
DNA: TGTGCCACCAGCACAGAAGGACGGGGTGCGTCACCCCTCCACTTT
CDR3: CATSTEGRGASPLHF

D: TRBD1
size: many
J: TRBJ1-5
V: TRBV5-1
DNA: TGCGCCAGCAGCACCGGGACAGATAGCAATCAGCCCCAGCATTTT
CDR3: CASSTGTDSNQPQHF

D: .
size: .
J: TRBJ2-7
V: TRBV2
DNA: TGTGCCAGCAAGGACCGTCCCTACGAGCAGTACTTC
CDR3: CASKDRPYEQYF

D: .
size: .
J: TRBJ1-1
V: TRBV7-3
DNA: TGTGCCAGCAGCTCAGGGGTCAGTGCCGCTGAAGCTTTCTTT
CDR3: CASSSGVSAAEAFF

D: .
size: few
J: TRBJ1-2
V: TRBV20-1
DNA: TGCAGTGCTAGGCAGGGCGGCACCGAAGGCTACACCTTC
CDR3: CSARQGGTEGYTF

D: .
size: .
J: TRBJ2-3
V: TRBV7-3
DNA: TGTGCCAGCAGCTTAACGGGCGGGATGGATACGCAGTATTTT
CDR3: CASSLTGGMDTQYF

D: .
size: .
J: TRBJ1-2
V: TRBV29-1
DNA: TGCAGCGTCCCGAGGGGGGGCTCGGGCTACACCTTC
CDR3: CSVPRGGSGYTF

D: .
size: .
J: TRBJ2-3
V: TRBV19
DNA: TGTGCCAGTAGTATCGAAAGGGCGGGTACAGATACGCAGTATTTT
CDR3: CASSIERAGTDTQYF

D: .
size: .
J: TRBJ2-2
V: TRBV5-1
DNA: TGCGCCAGCAGCTTGGTGTCGCTCAACACCGGGGAGCTGTTTTTT
CDR3: CASSLVSLNTGELFF

D: TRBD1
size: few
J: TRBJ1-6
V: TRBV9
DNA: TGTGCCAGCAGCGCGGACAGGGCTAATTCACCCCTCCACTTT
CDR3: CASSADRANSPLHF

D: .
size: few
J: TRBJ2-4
V: TRBV20-1
DNA: TGCAGTGCCCTAGGACAGATCCCGAAAAACATTCAGTACTTC
CDR3: CSALGQIPKNIQYF

D: .
size: few
J: TRBJ2-1
V: TRBV27
DNA: TGTGCCAGCAGACGATCCGGGACGGCCAATGAGCAGTTCTTC
CDR3: CASRRSGTANEQFF

D: .
size: .
J: TRBJ1-2
V: TRBV29-1
DNA: TGCAGCGTTGAATCTCGGACAGAAAACTATGGCTACACCTTC
CDR3: CSVESRTENYGYTF

D: TRBD1
size: .
J: TRBJ2-2
V: TRBV6-5
DNA: TGTGCCAGCAGTTACCCCGGAGGACAGGGGTCCGGGGAGCTGTTTTTT
CDR3: CASSYPGGQGSGELFF

D: .
size: many
J: TRBJ1-5
V: TRBV6-2/TRBV6-3
DNA: TGTGCCAGCAGTTACTCCGGGGGTGAGGCTCAGCCCCAGCATTTT
CDR3: CASSYSGGEAQPQHF

D: .
size: .
J: TRBJ2-7
V: TRBV5-1
DNA: TGCGCCAGCAGCACTTCCGGGCCCCACTACGAGCAGTACTTC
CDR3: CASSTSGPHYEQYF

D: .
size: .
J: TRBJ2-1
V: TRBV9
DNA: TGTGCCAGCAGCCGATCAGGCGTTGTGGGCAATGAGCAGTTCTTC
CDR3: CASSRSGVVGNEQFF

D: TRBD2
size: many
J: TRBJ2-7
V: TRBV5-1
DNA: TGCGCCAGCAGCCCGGCGGCGGGAGAAATCTACGAGCAGTACTTC
CDR3: CASSPAAGEIYEQYF

D: TRBD1
size: .
J: TRBJ2-6
V: TRBV15
DNA: TGTGCCACCAGCAGAGAAGCTGCAGGGGGCCCCTCTGGGGCCAACGTCCTGACTTTC
CDR3: CATSREAAGGPSGANVLTF

D: TRBD2
size: .
J: TRBJ2-1
V: TRBV4-3
DNA: TGCGCCAGCAGCCAAGTCTTAGGGACTAGCGGAGAGCAGTTCTTC
CDR3: CASSQVLGTSGEQFF

D: TRBD2
size: many
J: TRBJ2-3
V: TRBV7-9
DNA: TGTGCCAGCAGCTTAGAAGGACTAGCGGGAGCAGATACGCAGTATTTT
CDR3: CASSLEGLAGADTQYF

D: .
size: .
J: TRBJ2-7
V: TRBV29-1
DNA: TGCAGCGTTGAAGGCGGGATGTTCTACGAGCAGTACTTC
CDR3: CSVEGGMFYEQYF

D: .
size: many
J: TRBJ2-3
V: TRBV7-9
DNA: TGTGCCAGCAGCGTCTGGGACACTTTTATGAATACGCAGTATTTT
CDR3: CASSVWDTFMNTQYF

D: .
size: few
J: TRBJ2-6
V: TRBV12-3/TRBV12-4
DNA: TGTGCCAGCAGAAAGAGACAGAACTCTGGGGCCAACGTCCTGACTTTC
CDR3: CASRKRQNSGANVLTF

D: TRBD2
size: few
J: TRBJ2-2
V: TRBV4-2
DNA: TGTGCCAGCAGCCAAGTAGCAGCGGGGGGGGACACCGGGGAGCTGTTTTTT
CDR3: CASSQVAAGGDTGELFF